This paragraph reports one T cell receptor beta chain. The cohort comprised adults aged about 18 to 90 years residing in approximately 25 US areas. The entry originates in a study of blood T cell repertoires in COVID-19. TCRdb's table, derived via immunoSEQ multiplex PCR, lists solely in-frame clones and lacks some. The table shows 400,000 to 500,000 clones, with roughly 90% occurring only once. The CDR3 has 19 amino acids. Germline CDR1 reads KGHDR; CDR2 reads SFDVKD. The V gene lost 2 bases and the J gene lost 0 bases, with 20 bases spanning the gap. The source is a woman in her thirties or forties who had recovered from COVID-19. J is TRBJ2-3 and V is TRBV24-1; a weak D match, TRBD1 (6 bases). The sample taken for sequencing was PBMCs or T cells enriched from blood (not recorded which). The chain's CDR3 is CATSDWGTGSFPSTDTQYF. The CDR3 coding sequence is TGTGCCACCAGTGATTGGGGTACAGGGTCCTTTCCTAGCACAGATACGCAGTATTTT.